The entry that follows covers one T cell receptor beta chain sequence. The sample is drawn from a study of CD8 T cells in Susac syndrome. Reverse transcription used about 0.5 to 1 ug RNA and random hexamers. Across 54 Vbeta and 13 Jbeta, TCR beta CDR3 was amplified with immunoSEQ multiplex PCR. TCRdb re-analysed the immunoSEQ multiplex PCR reads in MiXCR, keeping a single row per CDR3 protein. The sample has roughly 110,000 distinct CDR3 sequences; just under 95% are singletons. This CDR3 spans 16 amino acids. Trimming shortened V by 0 bases and J by 3 bases, and 18 bases separated the two germline ends. Looked up from germline, CDR1 is SQVTM and CDR2 is ANQGSEA. High-throughput TCR beta sequencing covered peripheral CD8+ and CD4+ T cells. The controls were healthy donors who were matched for age and sex.

Sample: CD8+ T cells from PBMCs. This receptor was taken from a human donor in good health. The chain combines TRBV29-1 with TRBJ2-7, with D possibly being TRBD1 or TRBD2 (6 bases each). The CDR3 DNA is TGCAGCGTTGAAGAGAGGGGGAGTCGCGGGATCTACGAGCAGTACTTC. Encoded protein: CSVEERGSRGIYEQYF.